This T cell receptor (beta chain) was sequenced during a study of beta chain features in type 1 diabetes (dated by TCRdb to about 2018). For context, the study as a whole: No differences in mean age, gender distribution, total cell number or subset yield were found between patients and healthy donors. Across all samples, approximately 98,000,000 sorted cells were examined, and cell number per subset correlated strongly with RNA yield. Regulatory and stem cell-like memory subsets were isolated from only 8 patients and roughly 8 healthy donors, whereas naive and central memory subsets came from all 30 or so donors. The study compared TCRB repertoires of sorted circulating CD4+ T cell subsets between recently diagnosed type 1 diabetes patients and matched healthy donors.

The CDR3 starts with the cysteine, ends with the phenylalanine, and has 12 residues. Of the read, only the CDR3 DNA is kept; its 36 bases are in frame from base 1. CDR1 and CDR2, per the germline V gene, are MDHEN and SYDVKM. V trim: 4 bases; J trim: 12 bases; unmatched bases: 8. Overall study results and their limits: A moderate but significant shortening of TCRB CDR3 length was observed in type 1 diabetes patients in all four CD4+ subsets. PCR may preferentially amplify shorter templates, but because patient and control samples were amplified and corrected together, any resulting skew would affect both groups equally. At VDJ recombination sites, type 1 diabetes patients had fewer insertions and more deleted nucleotides, which implies abnormalities in thymic rearrangement. Because cDNA was sequenced instead of genomic DNA, activated cells with high expression could be over-represented, although the groups did not differ in activation or CD3 levels. Naive, central memory and regulatory TCRB repertoires appeared more similar among patients than among healthy donors. HLA sub-analyses involved small numbers of individuals, so any influence of HLA type on TCRB rearrangement remained unresolved.

The entire isolated RNA was reverse transcribed using the High Capacity cDNA Reverse Transcription Kit, and thus expressed TCRB transcripts were sequenced. Deep immunoSEQ sequencing was applied to naive, central memory and regulatory T cell samples, giving an average of about 3.8 million total reads per sample. Sorted cells were lysed in RLT buffer and RNA was extracted with DNase-treated RNeasy Micro or Mini kits, depending on cell number. To prevent cross-contamination, every cell subset was processed on its own, while patient and healthy donor samples were processed together. The immunoSEQ multiplex PCR was used to amplify TCRB sequences from cDNA, yielding 87-bp fragments that span the CDR3 region. Amplicons were sequenced on the Illumina HiSeq platform. As for the authors' bioinformatics: PCR bias was computationally corrected using synthetic template baselines, reads within Hamming distance 2 were collapsed, and singletons that could not be merged were discarded. Reads were aligned against IMGT so that V, D and J genes, CDR3 length and insertions or deletions at six rearrangement sites could be assigned. Within each subset, clonotype counts were normalized to sorted cell number, after which true diversity and Gini coefficients were computed with the tcR R package. The overlap coefficient, calculated on TCRB nucleotide sequences, was used to measure repertoire sharing. Out-of-frame TCRB sequences from naive cells were analyzed as a proxy for the pre-selection repertoire. TCRdb obtained this table from immuneACCESS and retained in-frame rearrangements with V and J assigned. These tables miss some clones; where compared with another copy, unresolved V genes account for less than half of the shortfall, and the remainder is unexplained. For V, J and clone size, that table is used; D and trimming come from the DNA. Here the sample has under 800,000 clones; 15% to 18% occur a single time. Around 0.095% of the sample belongs to the ten largest clones.

From each donor, a single peripheral blood sample of around 0.12 L on average was drawn into heparinised tubes. A BD FACSAria II was used to sort naive, central memory, regulatory and stem cell-like memory CD4+ T cells with a panel that included CD45RO, CCR7, CD25, CD127, CD95 and CD27. All sorted populations exceeded 95% purity. PBMCs were isolated right away by Lymphoprep density gradient centrifugation and were stained directly, without culture. To minimize batch effects, samples were stained and sorted in pairs, one healthy donor with one patient per experiment. As regards this clone: No cognate antigen has been identified for it. No base-level quality is on record; no much larger clone is a single base apart.

The sequence joins TRBV28 to TRBJ2-7, and 8 junction bases match TRBD1. Sequenced: naive CD4+ T cells from blood. The cell subset or site label, as the study defines it: true naive CD4+ T cells. The TCR originated in a man younger than 35 in good health. DNA sequence: TGTGCCAGCAGTTCACCGGGACAGGTCCTGTACTTC. It translates as CASSSPGQVLYF. This CDR3, with the reference TRBV28 and TRBJ2-7 proteins standing in past its ends, gives the full variable domain DVKVTQSSRYLVKRTGEKVFLECVQDMDHENMFWYRQDPGLGLRLIYFSYDVKMKEKGDIPEGYSVSREKKERFSLILESASTNQTSMYLCASSSPGQVLYFGPGTRLTVT.